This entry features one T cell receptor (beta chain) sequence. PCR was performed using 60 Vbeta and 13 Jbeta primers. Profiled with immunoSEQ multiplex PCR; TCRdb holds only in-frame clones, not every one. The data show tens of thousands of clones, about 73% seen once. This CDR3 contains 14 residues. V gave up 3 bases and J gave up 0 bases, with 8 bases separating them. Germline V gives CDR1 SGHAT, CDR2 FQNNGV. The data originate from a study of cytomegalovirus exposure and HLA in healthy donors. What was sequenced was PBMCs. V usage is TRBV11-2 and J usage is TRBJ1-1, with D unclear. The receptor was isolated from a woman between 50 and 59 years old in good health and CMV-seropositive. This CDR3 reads CASSFGTVNTEAFF. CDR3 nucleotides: TGTGCCAGCAGCTTTGGCACCGTGAACACTGAAGCTTTCTTT.